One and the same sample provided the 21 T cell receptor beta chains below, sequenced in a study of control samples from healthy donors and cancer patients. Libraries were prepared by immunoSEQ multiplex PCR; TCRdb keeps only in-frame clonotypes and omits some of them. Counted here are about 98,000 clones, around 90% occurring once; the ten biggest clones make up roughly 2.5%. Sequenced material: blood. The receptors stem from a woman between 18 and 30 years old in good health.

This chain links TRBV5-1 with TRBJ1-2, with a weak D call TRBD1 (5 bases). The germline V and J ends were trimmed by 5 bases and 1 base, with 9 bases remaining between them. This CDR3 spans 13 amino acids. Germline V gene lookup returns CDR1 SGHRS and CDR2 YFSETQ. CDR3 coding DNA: TGCGCCAGCAGGGTCGACAGTAACTATGGCTACACCTTC. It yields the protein CASRVDSNYGYTF.

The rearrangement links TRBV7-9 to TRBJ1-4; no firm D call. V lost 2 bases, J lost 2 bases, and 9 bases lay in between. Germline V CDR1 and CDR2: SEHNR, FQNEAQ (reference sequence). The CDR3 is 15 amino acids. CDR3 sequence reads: CASSLKAATNEKLFF. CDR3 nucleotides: TGTGCCAGCAGCTTAAAGGCGGCTACTAATGAAAAACTGTTTTTT.

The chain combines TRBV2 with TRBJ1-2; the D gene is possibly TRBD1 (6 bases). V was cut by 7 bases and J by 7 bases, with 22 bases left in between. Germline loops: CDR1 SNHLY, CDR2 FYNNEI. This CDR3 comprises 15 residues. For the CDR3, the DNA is TGTGCCAGCAACGTCCCGGACAGTTATATCGGTGGCTACACCTTC. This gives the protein CASNVPDSYIGGYTF.

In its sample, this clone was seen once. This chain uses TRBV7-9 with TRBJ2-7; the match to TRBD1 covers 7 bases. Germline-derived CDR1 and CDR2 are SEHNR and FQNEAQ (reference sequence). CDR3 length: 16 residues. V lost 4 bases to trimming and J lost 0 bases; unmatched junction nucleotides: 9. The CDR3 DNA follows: TGTGCCAGCAGCTACGGGACAGCCAAACTCTCCTACGAGCAGTACTTC. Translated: CASSYGTAKLSYEQYF.

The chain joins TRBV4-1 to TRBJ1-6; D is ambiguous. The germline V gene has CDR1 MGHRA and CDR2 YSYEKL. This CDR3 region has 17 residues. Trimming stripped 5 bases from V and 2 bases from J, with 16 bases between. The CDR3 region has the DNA TGCGCCAGCAGCTCTCAACCGAGCGGGGCCTATAATTCACCCCTCCACTTT. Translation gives CASSSQPSGAYNSPLHF.

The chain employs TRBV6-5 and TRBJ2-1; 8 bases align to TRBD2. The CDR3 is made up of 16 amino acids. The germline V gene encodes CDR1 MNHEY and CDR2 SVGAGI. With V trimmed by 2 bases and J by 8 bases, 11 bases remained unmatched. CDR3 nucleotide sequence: TGTGCCAGCAGTTACGGACTAGGGACTAGTATCGATGAGCAGTTCTTC. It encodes CASSYGLGTSIDEQFF.

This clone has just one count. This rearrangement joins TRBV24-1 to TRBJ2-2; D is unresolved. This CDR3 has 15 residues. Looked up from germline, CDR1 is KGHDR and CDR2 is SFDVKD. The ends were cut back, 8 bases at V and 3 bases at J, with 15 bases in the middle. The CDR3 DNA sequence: TGTGCCACCATGGGCAGTCCACCCTACACCGGGGAGCTGTTTTTT. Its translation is CATMGSPPYTGELFF.

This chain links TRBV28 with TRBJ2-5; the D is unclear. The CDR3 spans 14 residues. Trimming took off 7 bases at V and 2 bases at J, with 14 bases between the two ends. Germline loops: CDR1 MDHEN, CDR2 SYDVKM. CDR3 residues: CASKGRFIQETQYF. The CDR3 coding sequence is TGTGCCAGCAAAGGACGTTTTATTCAAGAGACCCAGTACTTC.

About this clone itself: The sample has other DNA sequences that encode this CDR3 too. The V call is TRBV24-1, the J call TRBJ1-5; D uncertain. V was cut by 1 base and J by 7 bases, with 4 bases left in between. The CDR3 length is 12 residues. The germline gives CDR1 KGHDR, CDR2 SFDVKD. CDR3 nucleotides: TGTGCCACCAGTGATTTTGGGCAGCCCCAGCATTTT. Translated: CATSDFGQPQHF.

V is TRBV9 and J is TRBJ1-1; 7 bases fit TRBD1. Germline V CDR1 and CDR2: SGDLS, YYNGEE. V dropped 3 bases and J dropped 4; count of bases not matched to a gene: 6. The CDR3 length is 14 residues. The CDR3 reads CASSEYRGGTEAFF. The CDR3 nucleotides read TGTGCCAGCAGCGAGTACAGGGGTGGCACTGAAGCTTTCTTT.

CDR3 sequence: CASSQAIRARGYTF. The CDR3 DNA follows: TGCGCCAGCAGCCAAGCGATAAGGGCACGTGGCTACACCTTC. V gene TRBV4-3 combines with J gene TRBJ1-2; D unresolved. The V end was cut by 1 base, the J end by 7 bases, with 13 bases between. The germline CDR1 and CDR2 sequences are LGHNA and YSLEER. CDR3 length: 14 residues.

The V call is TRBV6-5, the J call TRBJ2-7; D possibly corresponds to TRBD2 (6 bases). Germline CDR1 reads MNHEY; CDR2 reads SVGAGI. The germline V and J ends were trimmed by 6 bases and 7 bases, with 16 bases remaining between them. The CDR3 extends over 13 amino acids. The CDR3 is CASSHGVAGEQYF. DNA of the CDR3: TGTGCCAGCAGCCATGGGGTTGCGGGGGAGCAGTACTTC.

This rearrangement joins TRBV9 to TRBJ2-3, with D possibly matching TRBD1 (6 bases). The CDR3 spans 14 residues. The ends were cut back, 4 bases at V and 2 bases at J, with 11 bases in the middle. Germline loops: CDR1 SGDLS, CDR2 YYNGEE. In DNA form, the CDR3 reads TGTGCCAGCAGCCGGGACACCCACACAGATACGCAGTATTTT. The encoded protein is CASSRDTHTDTQYF.

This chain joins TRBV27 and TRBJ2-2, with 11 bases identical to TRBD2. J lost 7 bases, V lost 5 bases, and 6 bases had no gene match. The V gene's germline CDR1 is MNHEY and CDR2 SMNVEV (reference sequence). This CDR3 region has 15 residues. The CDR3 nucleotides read TGTGCCAGCAGTACGACTAGCGGGACGGGCGGGGAGCTGTTTTTT. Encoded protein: CASSTTSGTGGELFF.

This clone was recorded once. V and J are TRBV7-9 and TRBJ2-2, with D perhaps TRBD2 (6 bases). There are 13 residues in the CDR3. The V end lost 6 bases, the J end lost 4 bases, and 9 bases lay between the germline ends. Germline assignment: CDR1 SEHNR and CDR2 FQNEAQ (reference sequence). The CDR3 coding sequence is TGTGCCAGCAGGCGGGACCTCACCGGGGAGCTGTTTTTT. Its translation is CASRRDLTGELFF.

The CDR3 loop reads CASSPLAGAPEAFF. The CDR3 nucleotides read TGTGCCAGCTCACCACTGGCGGGGGCACCTGAAGCTTTCTTT. This sequence joins TRBV18 and TRBJ1-1, with TRBD1 as a possible D gene (6 bases). CDR3 size: 14 residues. Germline V gene lookup returns CDR1 KGHSH and CDR2 LQKENI. Trimming shortened V by 1 base and J by 6 bases, and 12 bases separated the two germline ends.

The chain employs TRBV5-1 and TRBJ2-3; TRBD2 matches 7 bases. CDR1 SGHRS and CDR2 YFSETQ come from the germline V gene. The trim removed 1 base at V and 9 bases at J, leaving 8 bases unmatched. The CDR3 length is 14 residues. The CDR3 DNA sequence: TGCGCCAGCAGCTTGTCTGGCCGGGGGGAGACGCAGTATTTT. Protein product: CASSLSGRGETQYF.

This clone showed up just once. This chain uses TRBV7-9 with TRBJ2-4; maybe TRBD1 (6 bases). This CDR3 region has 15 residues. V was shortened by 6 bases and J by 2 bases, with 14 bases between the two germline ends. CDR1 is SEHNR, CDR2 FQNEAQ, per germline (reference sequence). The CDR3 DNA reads TGTGCCAGCAGTTATCCCCAGGGGACCAAAAACATTCAGTACTTC. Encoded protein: CASSYPQGTKNIQYF.

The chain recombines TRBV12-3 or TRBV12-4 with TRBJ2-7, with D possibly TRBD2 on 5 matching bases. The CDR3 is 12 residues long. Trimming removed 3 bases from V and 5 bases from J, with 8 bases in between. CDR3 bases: TGTGCCAGCAGTTTTAAGAGGGACGAGCAGTACTTC. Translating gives CASSFKRDEQYF.

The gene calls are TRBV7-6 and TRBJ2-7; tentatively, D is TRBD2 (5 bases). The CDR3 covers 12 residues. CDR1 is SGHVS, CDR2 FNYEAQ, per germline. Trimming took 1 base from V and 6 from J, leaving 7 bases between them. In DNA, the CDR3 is TGTGCCAGCAGCTTAGTGGGGAGCGAGCAGTACTTC. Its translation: CASSLVGSEQYF. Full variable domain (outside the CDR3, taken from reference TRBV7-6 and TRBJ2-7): GAGVSQSPRYKVTKRGQDVALRCDPISGHVSLYWYRQALGQGPEFLTYFNYEAQQDKSGLPNDRFSAERPEGSISTLTIQRTEQRDSAMYRCASSLVGSEQYFGPGTRLTVT.

The CDR3, as DNA: TGTGCCAGCAGTGAAACTTTGGGTGGGGCCGGGGAGCTGTTTTTT. As protein: CASSETLGGAGELFF. The chain links TRBV2 to TRBJ2-2; the D is unclear. Trimming removed 2 bases at V and 6 bases at J, with 13 bases between. The CDR3 consists of 15 residues. Germline values: CDR1 SNHLY, CDR2 FYNNEI.